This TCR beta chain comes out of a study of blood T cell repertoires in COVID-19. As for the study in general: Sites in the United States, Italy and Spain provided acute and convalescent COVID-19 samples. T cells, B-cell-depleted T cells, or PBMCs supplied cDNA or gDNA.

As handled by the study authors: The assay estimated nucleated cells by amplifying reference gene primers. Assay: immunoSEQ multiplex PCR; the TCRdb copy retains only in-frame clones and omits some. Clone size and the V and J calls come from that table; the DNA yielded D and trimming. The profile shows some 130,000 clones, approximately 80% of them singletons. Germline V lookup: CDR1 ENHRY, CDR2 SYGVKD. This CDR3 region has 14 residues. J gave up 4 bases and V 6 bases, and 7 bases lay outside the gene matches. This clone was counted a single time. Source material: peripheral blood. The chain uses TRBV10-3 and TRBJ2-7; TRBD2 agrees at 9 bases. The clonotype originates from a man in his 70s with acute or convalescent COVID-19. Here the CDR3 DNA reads TGTGCCATCAGAGCGTCTAGCGGGGTATACGAGCAGTACTTC. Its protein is CAIRASSGVYEQYF.